This is a list of T cell receptor beta chains from one sample in a study of T-cell reconstitution after alpha-beta-depleted transplantation in children. MiXCR, applied by TCRdb to the PCR reads, yields one record per CDR3 protein. The sample consists of 190,000 or so distinct CDR3 sequences, 13% to 15% of them appearing once. The sequenced sample was PBMCs from the stem cell graft donor, obtained from the stem cell graft. Receptor source: a human donor who donated a stem cell graft to a child with acute lymphoblastic leukemia. Both conserved end residues are trimmed from each CDR3. A D gene is named only where the DNA matches it firmly.

D | V | CDR3
TRBD1 | TRBV5-1 | ASSQGQGSNQPQH
TRBD1 | TRBV5-1 | ASSLMGLGQGSDTQY
NA | TRBV7-8 | ASSPSKGRNEKLF
TRBD1 | TRBV29-1 | SVEDRGGQGQF
NA | TRBV5-1 | ASSLGGVAYNEQF
TRBD1 | TRBV5-1 | ASSWAPGQFYEQY
NA | TRBV20-1 | SARAFFLARTLKSTDTQY
TRBD1 | TRBV12-3/TRBV12-4 | ASSPGTVSYNEQF
NA | TRBV5-1 | ASSLGGTSTYNEQF
NA | TRBV5-1 | ASSLGLQPNTEAF
NA | TRBV20-1 | SARAGQYRGPTDTQY
NA | TRBV4-1 | ASSQGVRGRAGF
NA | TRBV5-1 | ASALTPGGPDTQY
NA | TRBV11-2 | ASSLDPPYEQF
TRBD1 | TRBV5-1 | ASSLTGFSYNEQF
TRBD2 | TRBV12-3/TRBV12-4 | ASSLWRLAGGNEQF